This TCR beta chain derives from a study of T-cell memory formation after mild COVID-19. On the study more broadly: Largely donor-specific TCR clusters were found.

General study findings and limits: Pre-infection memory contained some responding clones, which suggested that cross-reactive memory had joined. Clones that shrank (day 15 to 85) were balanced CD4/CD8, whereas later expanders leaned CD4+.

CDR3 length: 15 residues. Germline values: CDR1 MNHEY, CDR2 SVGEGT. V dropped 2 bases and J dropped 10; count of bases not matched to a gene: 7. TCR alpha and TCR beta cDNA libraries with sample barcodes and UMIs came from 5'RACE using constant-segment primers. TCRdb analysed the 5' RACE reads with MiXCR anew, one entry per CDR3 protein. The sample shows fewer than 90,000 distinct CDR3 sequences, around 13% of them seen only once. This clonotype turned up a few times. As yet, its antigen is unknown. Sequencing was carried out using PBMCs or a T cell subset sorted from them (not recorded which). This clonotype was sampled from a man aged 18-30 years who had mild COVID-19 (a few samples of this study predate the infection). Cell type and time point are not known. This rearrangement joins TRBV6-2 or TRBV6-3 to TRBJ2-1; 11 bases are shared with TRBD2. CDR3 in amino acids: CASSYPSGGPGEQFF. CDR3 coding DNA: TGTGCCAGCAGTTACCCTAGCGGGGGGCCGGGGGAGCAGTTCTTC.